The clone carrying this T cell receptor (beta chain) was detected only once. Antigen unknown. CDR3 length: 15 residues. Trimming removed 5 bases from V and 4 bases from J; junction bases left unmatched: 8. From germline, CDR1 is LNHDA and CDR2 SQIVND (reference sequence). Using RNA template, CDR3s of TCR alpha and beta were amplified with iRepertoire arm-PCR. MiXCR, applied by TCRdb to the multiplex PCR reads, yields one record per CDR3 protein. The sample lists around 140,000 distinct CDR3 sequences; 35% to 50% were seen once. The sample is drawn from a study of glioma-infiltrating T cells. Study results and limitations: Above-expected tissue-blood divergence occurred in all gliomas, most in low-grade ones.

J is TRBJ2-3 and V is TRBV19; 8 bases match TRBD1. This sequence was found in a human donor with low-grade glioma or glioblastoma, undergoing nonglioma brain surgery, or in good health (not recorded which). The sample taken for sequencing was glioma tissue, nonneoplastic brain tissue, or PBMCs (not recorded which). The DNA of the CDR3 is TGTGCCAGTAGTTTGAGGACAGGGACGTCAGATACGCAGTATTTT. Translated, it gives CASSLRTGTSDTQYF.